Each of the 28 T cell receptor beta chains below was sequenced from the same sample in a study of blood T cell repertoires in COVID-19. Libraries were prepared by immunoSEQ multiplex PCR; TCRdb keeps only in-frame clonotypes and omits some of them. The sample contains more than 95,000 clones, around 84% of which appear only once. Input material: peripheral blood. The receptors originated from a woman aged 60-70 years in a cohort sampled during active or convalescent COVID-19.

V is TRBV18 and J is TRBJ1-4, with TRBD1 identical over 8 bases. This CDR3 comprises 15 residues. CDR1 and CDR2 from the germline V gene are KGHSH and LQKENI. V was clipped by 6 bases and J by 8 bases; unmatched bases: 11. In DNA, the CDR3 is TGTGCCAGCTCGCCGCAGGGGGCAACGCAGGAAAAACTGTTTTTT. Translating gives CASSPQGATQEKLFF.

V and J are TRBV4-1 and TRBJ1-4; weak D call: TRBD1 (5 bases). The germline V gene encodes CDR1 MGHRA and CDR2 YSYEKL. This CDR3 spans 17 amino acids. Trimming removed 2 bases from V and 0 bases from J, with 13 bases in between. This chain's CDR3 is CASSQPDRGPTNEKLFF. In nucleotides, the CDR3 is TGCGCCAGCAGCCAACCAGATAGGGGCCCAACTAATGAAAAACTGTTTTTT.

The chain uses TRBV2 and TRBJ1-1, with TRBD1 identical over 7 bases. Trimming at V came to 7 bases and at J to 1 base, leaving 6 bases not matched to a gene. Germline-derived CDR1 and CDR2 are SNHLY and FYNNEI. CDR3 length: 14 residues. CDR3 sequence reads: CASTTGVGNTEAFF. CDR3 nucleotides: TGTGCCAGCACTACAGGGGTGGGGAACACTGAAGCTTTCTTT.

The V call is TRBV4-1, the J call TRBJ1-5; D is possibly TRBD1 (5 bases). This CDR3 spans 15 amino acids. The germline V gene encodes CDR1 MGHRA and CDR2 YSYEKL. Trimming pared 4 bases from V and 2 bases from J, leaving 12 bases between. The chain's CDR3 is CASSPGGGGNQPQHF. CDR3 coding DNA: TGCGCCAGCAGCCCGGGGGGTGGGGGCAATCAGCCCCAGCATTTT.

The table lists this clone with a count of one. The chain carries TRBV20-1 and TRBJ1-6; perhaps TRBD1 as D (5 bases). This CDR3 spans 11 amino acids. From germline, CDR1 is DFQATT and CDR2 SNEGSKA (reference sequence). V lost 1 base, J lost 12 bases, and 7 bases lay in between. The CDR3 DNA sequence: TGCAGTGCTAGAGTTCAGGGACCCCTCCACTTT. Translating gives CSARVQGPLHF.

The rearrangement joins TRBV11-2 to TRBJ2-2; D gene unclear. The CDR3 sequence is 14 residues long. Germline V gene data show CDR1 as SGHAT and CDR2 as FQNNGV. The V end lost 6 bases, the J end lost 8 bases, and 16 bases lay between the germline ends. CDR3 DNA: TGTGCCAGCAGTACCCGTCGGTGGGCAGGGGAGCTGTTTTTT. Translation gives CASSTRRWAGELFF.

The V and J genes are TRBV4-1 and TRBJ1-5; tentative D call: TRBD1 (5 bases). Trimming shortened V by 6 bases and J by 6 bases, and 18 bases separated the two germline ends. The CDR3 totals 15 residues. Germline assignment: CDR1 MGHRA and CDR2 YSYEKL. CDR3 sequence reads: CASRSSIRGIQPQHF. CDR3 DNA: TGCGCCAGCAGGTCCAGTATTCGGGGGATTCAGCCCCAGCATTTT.

The CDR3 region has the DNA TGTGCCAGCAGCGCCGGGACTAGCGGGAGAGGCGAGCAGTACTTC. This encodes CASSAGTSGRGEQYF. This chain joins TRBV9 and TRBJ2-7, with 14 bases aligning to TRBD2. V shed 3 bases, J shed 6 bases, and the junction held 5 bases outside the gene matches. Per the germline V gene, CDR1 is SGDLS and CDR2 is YYNGEE. The CDR3 runs 15 residues.

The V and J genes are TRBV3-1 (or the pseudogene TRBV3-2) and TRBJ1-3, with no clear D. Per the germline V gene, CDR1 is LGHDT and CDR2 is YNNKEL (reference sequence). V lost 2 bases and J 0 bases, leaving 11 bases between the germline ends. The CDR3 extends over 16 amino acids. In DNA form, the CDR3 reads TGTGCCAGCAGCCAATTATCGGGGAGCTCTGGAAACACCATATATTTT. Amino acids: CASSQLSGSSGNTIYF.

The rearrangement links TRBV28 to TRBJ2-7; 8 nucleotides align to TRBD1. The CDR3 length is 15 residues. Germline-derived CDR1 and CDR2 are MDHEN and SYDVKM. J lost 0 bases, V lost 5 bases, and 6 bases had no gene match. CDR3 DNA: TGTGCCAGCAGTCCTCAGGGGGCTAACTCCTACGAGCAGTACTTC. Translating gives CASSPQGANSYEQYF.

This CDR3 is CASTPARREGEKLFF. As DNA, the CDR3 is TGTGCCAGTACCCCGGCCCGCAGGGAGGGTGAAAAACTGTTTTTT. The chain recombines TRBV19 with TRBJ1-4; a possible D gene is TRBD1 (5 bases). The CDR3 runs 15 residues. Germline-derived CDR1 and CDR2 are LNHDA and SQIVND (reference sequence). V dropped 7 bases and J dropped 7 bases, with 19 bases sitting between them.

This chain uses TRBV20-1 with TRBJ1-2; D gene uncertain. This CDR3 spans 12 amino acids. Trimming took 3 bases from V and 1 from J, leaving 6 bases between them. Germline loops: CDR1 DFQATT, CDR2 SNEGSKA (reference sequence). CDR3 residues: CSASGYNYGYTF. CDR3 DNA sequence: TGCAGTGCTAGTGGTTATAACTATGGCTACACCTTC.

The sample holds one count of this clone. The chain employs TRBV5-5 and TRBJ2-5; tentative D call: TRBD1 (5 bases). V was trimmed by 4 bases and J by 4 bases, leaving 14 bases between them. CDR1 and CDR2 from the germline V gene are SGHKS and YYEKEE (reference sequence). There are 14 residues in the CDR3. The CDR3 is CASSQDQGGETQYF. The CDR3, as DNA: TGTGCCAGCAGCCAAGACCAGGGTGGAGAGACCCAGTACTTC.

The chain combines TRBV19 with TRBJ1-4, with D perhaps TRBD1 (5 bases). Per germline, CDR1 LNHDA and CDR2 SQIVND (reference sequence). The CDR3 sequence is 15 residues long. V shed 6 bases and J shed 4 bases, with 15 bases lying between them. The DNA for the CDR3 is TGTGCCAGTAGCCGAGGTCGGCAGGGTAATGAAAAACTGTTTTTT. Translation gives CASSRGRQGNEKLFF. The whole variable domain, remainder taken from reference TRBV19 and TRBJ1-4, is DGGITQSPKYLFRKEGQNVTLSCEQNLNHDAMYWYRQDPGQGLRLIYYSQIVNDFQKGDIAEGYSVSREKKESFPLTVTSAQKNPTAFYLCASSRGRQGNEKLFFGSGTQLSVL.

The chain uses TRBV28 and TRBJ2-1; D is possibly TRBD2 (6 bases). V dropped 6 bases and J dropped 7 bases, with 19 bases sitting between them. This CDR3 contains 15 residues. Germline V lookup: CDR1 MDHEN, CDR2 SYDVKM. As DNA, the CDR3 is TGTGCCAGCAGACCCAGCGGGTCCCTCGGGAATGAGCAGTTCTTC. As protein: CASRPSGSLGNEQFF.

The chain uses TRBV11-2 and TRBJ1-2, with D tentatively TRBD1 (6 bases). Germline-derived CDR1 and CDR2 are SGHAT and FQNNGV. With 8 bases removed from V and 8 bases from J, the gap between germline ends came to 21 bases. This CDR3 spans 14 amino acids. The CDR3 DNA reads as TGTGCCAGCCTCCAGGGGCGGGGGGCGCAGGGCTACACCTTC. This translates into CASLQGRGAQGYTF. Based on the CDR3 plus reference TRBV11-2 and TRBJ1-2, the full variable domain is EAGVAQSPRYKIIEKRQSVAFWCNPISGHATLYWYQQILGQGPKLLIQFQNNGVVDDSQLPKDRFSAERLKGVDSTLKIQPAKLEDSAVYLCASLQGRGAQGYTFGSGTRLTVV.

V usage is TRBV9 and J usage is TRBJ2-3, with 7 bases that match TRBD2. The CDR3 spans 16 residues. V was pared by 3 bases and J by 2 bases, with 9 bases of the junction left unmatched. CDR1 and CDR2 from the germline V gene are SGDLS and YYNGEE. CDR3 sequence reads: CASSGRGGAITDTQYF. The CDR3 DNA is TGTGCCAGCAGCGGAAGGGGAGGGGCCATCACAGATACGCAGTATTTT.

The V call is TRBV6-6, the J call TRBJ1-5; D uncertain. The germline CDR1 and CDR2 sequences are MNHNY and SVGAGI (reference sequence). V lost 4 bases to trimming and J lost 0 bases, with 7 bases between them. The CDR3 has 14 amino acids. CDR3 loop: CASSLGTSNQPQHF. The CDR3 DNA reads TGTGCCAGCAGTTTGGGCACTAGCAATCAGCCCCAGCATTTT.

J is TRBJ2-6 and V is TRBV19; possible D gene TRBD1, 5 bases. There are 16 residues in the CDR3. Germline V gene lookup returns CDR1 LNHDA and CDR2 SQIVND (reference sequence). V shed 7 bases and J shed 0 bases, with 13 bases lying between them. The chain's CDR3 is CASKMQGNSGANVLTF. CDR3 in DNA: TGTGCCAGTAAGATGCAGGGAAACTCTGGGGCCAACGTCCTGACTTTC.

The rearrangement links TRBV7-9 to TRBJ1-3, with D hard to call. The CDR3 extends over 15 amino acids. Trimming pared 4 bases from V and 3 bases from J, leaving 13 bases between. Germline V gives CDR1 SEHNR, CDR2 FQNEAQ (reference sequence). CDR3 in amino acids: CASSYTVGGGNTIYF. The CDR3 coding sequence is TGTGCCAGCAGCTACACGGTAGGAGGTGGAAACACCATATATTTT.

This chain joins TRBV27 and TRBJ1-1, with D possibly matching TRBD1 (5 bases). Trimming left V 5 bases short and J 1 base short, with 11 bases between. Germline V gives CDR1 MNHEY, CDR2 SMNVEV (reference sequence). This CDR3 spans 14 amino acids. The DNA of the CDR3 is TGTGCCAGCAGTCGGCGCGGGGCGAACACTGAAGCTTTCTTT. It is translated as CASSRRGANTEAFF.

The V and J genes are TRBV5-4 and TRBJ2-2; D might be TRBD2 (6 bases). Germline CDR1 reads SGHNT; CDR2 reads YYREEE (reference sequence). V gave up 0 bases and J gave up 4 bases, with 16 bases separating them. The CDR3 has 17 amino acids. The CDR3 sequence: CASSLDGSGVLTGELFF. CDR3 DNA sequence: TGTGCCAGCAGCTTGGATGGTAGCGGCGTGCTCACCGGGGAGCTGTTTTTT.

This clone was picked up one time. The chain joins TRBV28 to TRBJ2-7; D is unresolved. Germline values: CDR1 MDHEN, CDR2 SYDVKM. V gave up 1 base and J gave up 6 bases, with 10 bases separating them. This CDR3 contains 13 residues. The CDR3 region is CASSLSGSGEQYF. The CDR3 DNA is TGTGCCAGCAGTTTATCCGGGTCCGGCGAGCAGTACTTC.

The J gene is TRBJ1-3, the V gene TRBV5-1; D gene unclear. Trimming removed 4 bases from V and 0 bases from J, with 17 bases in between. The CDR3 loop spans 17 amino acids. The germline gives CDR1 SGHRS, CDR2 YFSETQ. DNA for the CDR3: TGCGCCAGCAGCCAGTGGGGAGTTGTCTCCTCTGGAAACACCATATATTTT. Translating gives CASSQWGVVSSGNTIYF.

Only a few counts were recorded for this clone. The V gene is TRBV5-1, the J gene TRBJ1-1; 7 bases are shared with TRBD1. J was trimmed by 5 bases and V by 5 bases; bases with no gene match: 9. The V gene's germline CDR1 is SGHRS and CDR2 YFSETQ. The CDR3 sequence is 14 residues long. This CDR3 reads CASRSLTGSTEAFF. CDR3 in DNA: TGCGCCAGCAGGAGCCTGACAGGGAGTACTGAAGCTTTCTTT.

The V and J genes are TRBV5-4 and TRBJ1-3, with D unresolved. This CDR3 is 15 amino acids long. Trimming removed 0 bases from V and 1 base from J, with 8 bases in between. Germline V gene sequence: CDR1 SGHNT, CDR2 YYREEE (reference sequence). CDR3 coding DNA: TGTGCCAGCAGCTTGGGTTATATGTCTGGAAACACCATATATTTT. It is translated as CASSLGYMSGNTIYF. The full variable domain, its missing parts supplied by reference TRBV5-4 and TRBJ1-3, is ETGVTQSPTHLIKTRGQQVTLRCSSQSGHNTVSWYQQALGQGPQFIFQYYREEENGRGNFPPRFSGLQFPNYSSELNVNALELDDSALYLCASSLGYMSGNTIYFGEGSWLTVV.

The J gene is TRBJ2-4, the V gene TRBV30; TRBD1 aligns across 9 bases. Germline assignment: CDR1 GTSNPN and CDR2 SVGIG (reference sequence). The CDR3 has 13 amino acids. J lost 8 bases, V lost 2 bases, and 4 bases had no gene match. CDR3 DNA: TGTGCCTGGAGTCCGGGACAGGGTTACATTCAGTACTTC. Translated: CAWSPGQGYIQYF.

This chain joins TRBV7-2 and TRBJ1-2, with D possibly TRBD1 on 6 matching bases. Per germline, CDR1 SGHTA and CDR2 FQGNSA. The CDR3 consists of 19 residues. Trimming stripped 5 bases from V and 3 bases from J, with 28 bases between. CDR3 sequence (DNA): TGTGCCAGCAGCCTTACCTCGATCGTTGGACAGAGGTCTTACTATGGCTACACCTTC. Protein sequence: CASSLTSIVGQRSYYGYTF.